This passage covers 5 T cell receptor beta chains from one sample sequenced in a study of blood T cell repertoires in COVID-19. The protocol was immunoSEQ multiplex PCR, while the TCRdb copy is restricted to in-frame clones and leaves out a portion. The sample yields nearly 50,000 clones, under 85% seen once. The specimen was peripheral blood. These receptors all stem from a human donor in a cohort sampled during active COVID-19.

This clone has only a few counts. The rearrangement links TRBV10-3 to TRBJ1-5, with a tentative D call TRBD1 (5 bases). This CDR3 has 15 amino acids. CDR1 ENHRY and CDR2 SYGVKD come from the germline V gene. Trimming took off 3 bases at V and 5 bases at J, with 14 bases between the two ends. The CDR3 DNA reads as TGTGCCATCAGTGACCCAGGGAGGAGGGATCAGCCCCAGCATTTT. It specifies CAISDPGRRDQPQHF.

The chain has TRBV9 and TRBJ2-2; 7 bases map to TRBD2. Germline V gene sequence: CDR1 SGDLS, CDR2 YYNGEE. This CDR3 region has 16 residues. With 4 bases clipped from V and 2 bases from J, the junction kept 8 bases outside the gene matches. CDR3 coding DNA: TGTGCCAGCAGCCCTACTAGCGAGTCTAACACCGGGGAGCTGTTTTTT. Its translation is CASSPTSESNTGELFF.

The chain has TRBV19 and TRBJ2-1; 9 bases line up with TRBD2. V shed 2 bases, J shed 4 bases, and the junction held 6 bases outside the gene matches. The CDR3 length is 16 residues. The germline gives CDR1 LNHDA, CDR2 SQIVND (reference sequence). Written as DNA, the CDR3 is TGTGCCAGTAGTATAAGTAGCGGGGGACTATACAATGAGCAGTTCTTC. This codes for CASSISSGGLYNEQFF.

V gene TRBV28 combines with J gene TRBJ2-3; D gene ambiguous. Trimming cost V 6 bases and J 0 bases, with 7 bases left between them. The CDR3 contains 13 residues. Germline CDR1 is MDHEN and CDR2 is SYDVKM. The CDR3 DNA is TGTGCCAGCAGCTCCGGGAGCACAGATACGCAGTATTTT. Its translation: CASSSGSTDTQYF.

The V gene is TRBV5-4, the J gene TRBJ2-1, with 10 bases fitting TRBD2. The CDR3 sequence is 15 residues long. V trimming: 4 bases; J trimming: 2 bases; junction bases outside the gene matches: 3. Per germline, CDR1 SGHNT and CDR2 YYREEE (reference sequence). Here the CDR3 reads CASSVAGGTYNEQFF. CDR3 nucleotides: TGTGCCAGCAGCGTAGCGGGGGGCACCTACAATGAGCAGTTCTTC.